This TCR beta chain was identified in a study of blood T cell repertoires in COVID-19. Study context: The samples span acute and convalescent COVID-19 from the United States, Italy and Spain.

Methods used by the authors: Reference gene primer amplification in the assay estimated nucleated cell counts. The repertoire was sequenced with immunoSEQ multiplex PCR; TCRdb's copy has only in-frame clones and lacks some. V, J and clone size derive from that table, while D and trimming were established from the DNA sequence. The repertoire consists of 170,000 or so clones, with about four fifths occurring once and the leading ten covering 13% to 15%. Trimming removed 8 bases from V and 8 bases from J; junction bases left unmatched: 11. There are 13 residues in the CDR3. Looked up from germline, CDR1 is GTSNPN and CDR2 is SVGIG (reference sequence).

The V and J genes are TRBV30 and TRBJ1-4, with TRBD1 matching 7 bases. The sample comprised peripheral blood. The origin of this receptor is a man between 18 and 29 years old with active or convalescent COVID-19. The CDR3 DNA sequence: TGTGCCGGGTCAGGGGGTGGTCTGGAAAAACTGTTTTTT. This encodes CAGSGGGLEKLFF.